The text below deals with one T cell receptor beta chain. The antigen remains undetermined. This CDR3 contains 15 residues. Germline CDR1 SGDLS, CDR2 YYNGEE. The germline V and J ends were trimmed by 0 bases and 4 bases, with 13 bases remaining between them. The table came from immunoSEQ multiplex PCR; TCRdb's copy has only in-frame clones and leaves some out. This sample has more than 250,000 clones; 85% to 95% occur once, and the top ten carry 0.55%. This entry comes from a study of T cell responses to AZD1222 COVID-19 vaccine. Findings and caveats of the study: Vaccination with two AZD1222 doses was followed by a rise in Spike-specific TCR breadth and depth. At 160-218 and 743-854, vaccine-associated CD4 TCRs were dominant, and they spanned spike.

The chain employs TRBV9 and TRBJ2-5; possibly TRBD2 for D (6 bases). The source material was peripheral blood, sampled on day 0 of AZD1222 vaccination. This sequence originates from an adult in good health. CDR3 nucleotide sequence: TGTGCCAGCAGCGTAGGTCGGGGAGGCGGAGAGACCCAGTACTTC. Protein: CASSVGRGGGETQYF.